The 16 T cell receptor beta chains in this list originate from one sample, sequenced in a study of blood T cell repertoires in COVID-19 (dated by TCRdb to about 2020). Libraries were constructed by the immunoSEQ multiplex PCR assay. TCRdb holds this immuneACCESS table with in-frame rearrangements only. Some clones are missing; in checked studies, unresolved V genes explain under half, and the rest has no known cause. For this sample the table gives tens of thousands of clones, of which around 87% were detected only once. Clones ranked in the top ten supply 5% of the sample. The sample was peripheral blood. Receptor source: a man aged 40-55 years with active COVID-19.

V gene TRBV28 combines with J gene TRBJ1-1; D not resolved. The V gene lost 6 bases and the J gene lost 5 bases, with 10 bases spanning the gap. Looked up from germline, CDR1 is MDHEN and CDR2 is SYDVKM. There are 12 residues in the CDR3. This CDR3 reads CASRRRRTEAFF. The CDR3 nucleotides are TGTGCCAGCAGGCGGAGGAGGACTGAAGCTTTCTTT.

The rearrangement uses TRBV19 and TRBJ2-1; the match to TRBD2 covers 8 bases. Unmatched junction bases numbered 7, after V lost 3 bases and J lost 6 bases. This CDR3 has 15 amino acids. Germline V gives CDR1 LNHDA, CDR2 SQIVND (reference sequence). CDR3 nucleotides: TGTGCCAGTAGTATTGACGGGAGGGCCGGCAATGAGCAGTTCTTC. Translation gives CASSIDGRAGNEQFF. Using reference TRBV19 and TRBJ2-1 for the parts outside the CDR3, the full variable domain is DGGITQSPKYLFRKEGQNVTLSCEQNLNHDAMYWYRQDPGQGLRLIYYSQIVNDFQKGDIAEGYSVSREKKESFPLTVTSAQKNPTAFYLCASSIDGRAGNEQFFGPGTRLTVL.

The rearrangement links TRBV7-9 to TRBJ2-3; D perhaps matches TRBD2 (5 bases). Per germline, CDR1 SEHNR and CDR2 FQNEAQ (reference sequence). The CDR3 spans 15 residues. V shed 0 bases and J shed 2 bases, with 9 bases lying between them. CDR3 coding DNA: TGTGCCAGCAGCTTAGCTTCCGGGAACACAGATACGCAGTATTTT. Its translation: CASSLASGNTDTQYF.

J is TRBJ2-7 and V is TRBV5-4, with 7 bases lining up with TRBD1. The V gene end was trimmed by 4 bases and the J gene end by 0 bases; junction bases not matched to a gene: 10. The CDR3 is 16 amino acids. In germline, CDR1 is SGHNT, CDR2 YYREEE (reference sequence). CDR3 sequence: CASSGSIDRDSYEQYF. In DNA form, the CDR3 reads TGTGCCAGCAGCGGTAGCATCGACAGGGACTCCTACGAGCAGTACTTC.

This clone is judged medium-sized. J is TRBJ2-7 and V is TRBV5-1; D gene ambiguous. The CDR3 extends over 14 amino acids. In germline, CDR1 is SGHRS, CDR2 YFSETQ. V was cut by 4 bases and J by 9 bases, with 20 bases left in between. CDR3 region: CASSQSPGESRQYF. The CDR3 nucleotides are TGCGCCAGCAGCCAGAGCCCTGGCGAATCTAGGCAGTACTTC.

The chain combines TRBV7-3 with TRBJ2-1, with D unclear. Trimming took 0 bases from V and 8 from J, leaving 11 bases between them. The germline gives CDR1 SGHTA, CDR2 FQGTGA. This CDR3 spans 14 amino acids. The CDR3 DNA is TGTGCCAGCAGCTTAACGGCGACTTCCGATGAGCAGTTCTTC. Its translation is CASSLTATSDEQFF.

This clone was seen once. This CDR3 is CASSLAPSSGRSGEQYF. For the CDR3, the DNA is TGTGCCAGCAGCTTAGCCCCATCTAGCGGGAGGTCTGGGGAGCAGTACTTC. The J gene is TRBJ2-7, the V gene TRBV11-3, with 11 bases that match TRBD2. Germline V gene lookup returns CDR1 SGHNT and CDR2 YENEEA. The V segment lost 1 base and the J segment 7 bases; nucleotides outside the gene matches: 12. This CDR3 is built from 17 residues.

The rearrangement links TRBV7-3 to TRBJ2-1, with D possibly matching TRBD2 (6 bases). V lost 3 bases and J lost 9, with 15 bases in between. Germline V gene data show CDR1 as SGHTA and CDR2 as FQGTGA. This CDR3 spans 14 amino acids. The CDR3 DNA follows: TGTGCCAGCAGCTTGTCCGGGAGAGGATCTGAGCAGTTCTTC. Its translation is CASSLSGRGSEQFF.

The table lists this clone with a few counts. CDR3 residues: CASSPRDRGVNTEAFF. The CDR3 coding sequence is TGTGCCAGCTCACCAAGGGACAGGGGAGTGAACACTGAAGCTTTCTTT. This rearrangement joins TRBV18 to TRBJ1-1; 10 positions agree with TRBD1. CDR3 length: 16 residues. J lost 0 bases, V lost 2 bases, and 3 bases had no gene match. Germline CDR1 KGHSH, CDR2 LQKENI.

V and J are TRBV7-6 and TRBJ1-5, with TRBD1 matching 9 bases. The CDR3 has 18 residues. After removal of 5 bases from V and 3 bases from J, the junction contained 14 bases not matched to a gene. Germline V gene data show CDR1 as SGHVS and CDR2 as FNYEAQ. The CDR3: CASSEFPADRGNNQPQHF. The CDR3 bases are TGTGCCAGCAGCGAATTCCCCGCGGACAGGGGAAACAATCAGCCCCAGCATTTT.

The rearrangement joins TRBV12-3 or TRBV12-4 to TRBJ2-1; maybe TRBD2 (7 bases). The germline V and J ends were trimmed by 6 bases and 5 bases, with 11 bases remaining between them. CDR3 size: 13 residues. CDR3 nucleotide sequence: TGTGCCAGCAGCCCCGGGGGGCACAATGAGCAGTTCTTC. Translation gives CASSPGGHNEQFF.

This clone has a single count. The chain couples TRBV19 to TRBJ1-2, with 10 bases identical to TRBD1. This CDR3 comprises 14 residues. Germline V gene sequence: CDR1 LNHDA, CDR2 SQIVND (reference sequence). The V gene end was trimmed by 7 bases and the J gene end by 3 bases; junction bases not matched to a gene: 5. The CDR3, as DNA: TGTGCCAGTAAATCGACAGGGGGCGACTATGGCTACACCTTC. Translation: CASKSTGGDYGYTF.

The V call is TRBV7-8, the J call TRBJ2-2, with a tentative D call TRBD2 (6 bases). Germline loops: CDR1 SGHVS, CDR2 FQNEAQ. V shed 5 bases and J shed 7 bases, with 14 bases lying between them. The CDR3 loop spans 14 amino acids. This chain's CDR3 is CASSPRLGGGELFF. CDR3 nucleotides: TGTGCCAGCAGCCCCCGTCTGGGGGGCGGGGAGCTGTTTTTT.

In this sample, this clone turned up once. The chain employs TRBV9 and TRBJ1-3; D not resolved. The germline V and J ends were trimmed by 4 bases and 8 bases, with 16 bases remaining between them. The CDR3 extends over 14 amino acids. Germline-derived CDR1 and CDR2 are SGDLS and YYNGEE. In nucleotides, the CDR3 is TGTGCCAGCAGCCTGGGAGGCTCCGGTGACACCATATATTTT. Translated: CASSLGGSGDTIYF. The variable domain in full, completed from reference TRBV9 and TRBJ1-3, reads DSGVTQTPKHLITATGQRVTLRCSPRSGDLSVYWYQQSLDQGLQFLIQYYNGEERAKGNILERFSAQQFPDLHSELNLSSLELGDSALYFCASSLGGSGDTIYFGEGSWLTVV.

The J gene is TRBJ2-3, the V gene TRBV5-5; 9 nucleotides align to TRBD2. CDR3 length: 17 residues. Germline values: CDR1 SGHKS, CDR2 YYEKEE (reference sequence). V gave up 2 bases and J gave up 6 bases; unmatched junction bases: 13. CDR3 sequence (DNA): TGTGCCAGCAGCTTAAGGGAGAGTAGCGGGAGTCGGGATACGCAGTATTTT. Its protein is CASSLRESSGSRDTQYF. Supplemented by reference TRBV5-5 and TRBJ2-3, the full variable domain reads DAGVTQSPTHLIKTRGQQVTLRCSPISGHKSVSWYQQVLGQGPQFIFQYYEKEERGRGNFPDRFSARQFPNYSSELNVNALLLGDSALYLCASSLRESSGSRDTQYFGPGTRLTVL.

This sequence joins TRBV24-1 and TRBJ2-7; perhaps TRBD1 as D (5 bases). Trimming stripped 9 bases from V and 4 bases from J, with 15 bases between. The CDR3 extends over 13 amino acids. Germline CDR1 reads KGHDR; CDR2 reads SFDVKD. This CDR3 is CATGSPDTYEQYF. The DNA of the CDR3 is TGTGCCACCGGTTCCCCGGACACGTACGAGCAGTACTTC.